This entry describes one TCR beta chain. This clonotype was seen repeatedly, ten times or more. Its antigen remains undetermined. Qualities for individual bases were not recorded, and no much larger clone is one base off. These data are taken from a study of blood T cells in healthy people across ages (dated by TCRdb to between 2014 and 2017). Regarding the research as a whole: In model experiments, template switching captured roughly one uniquely barcoded TCR beta cDNA molecule for every two T cells. Using deep sequencing normalized with unique cDNA molecular identifiers, the study measured how TCR beta repertoire diversity changes with age. Donors were grouped into four age groups: young (average about 15 years), middle-aged (39), aged (around 56) and long-lived (approximately 82). To avoid experimental bias, donors of different ages were randomly spread across the sequencing lanes. Using the same blood draw, the study looked at two additional independent replicas of 1 million unique cDNA reads for two donors, one aged 18 to 30 and the other aged 80 or older. Study-wide findings and limitations: Compared with the aged group, the long-lived group had more naive CD4+ T cells, fewer expanded clones and increased TCR diversity, suggesting age selection. Estimates of total diversity from one million sequenced T cells were regarded as lower bounds and underestimates. Bulk unsorted PBMC profiling prevented conclusive comparison of naive and antigen-experienced compartments. The CMV infection status of donors was not known, potentially confounding age-related changes in expanded clonotypes. The percentage of naive T cells measured by flow cytometry correlated strongly with observed TCR beta diversity. As age increased, observed TCR beta diversity per million T cells dropped in a roughly linear way, and a significant reduction was already evident by age around 41.

Library creation used 5' RACE. The instrument was an Illumina HiSeq 2500. A second PCR of roughly 7 to 11 cycles was run with a J-beta primer mix and a sample-barcoded 5' primer. A unique molecular identifier was introduced onto each TCR beta cDNA molecule by a template-switch 5' adaptor carrying 12 random nucleotides. Each sample yielded at least 2.5 million CDR3-containing paired-end reads. All of the RNA was converted into first-strand cDNA using the Mint cDNA synthesis kit, with a TRBC-specific oligonucleotide serving as the primer. All cDNA was treated with uracil-DNA glycosylase and then went through a first 18-cycle PCR with the universal primers M1SS and BC2_uni_R. From the authors' description of their analysis: Normalization of each sample was performed by random selection of 1 million high-quality reads, each carrying a distinct molecular identifier. Instead of being binned into consensus sequences, reads that shared molecular identifiers were thrown out. CDR3 identification, clonotype clustering and error correction used MiTCR with a Q25 quality threshold and the strictest error-elimination algorithm. A nonparametric unseen species model with Euler transformation was used to estimate lower-bound total TCR beta diversity. In-frame beta chains were kept once TCRdb had trimmed the public reads at Q25 with fastp and called clones with MiXCR. One record per CDR3 amino acid sequence lists the most common genes and DNA. These V and J calls are TCRdb output, not the study's own analysis. The sample table shows about 780,000 distinct CDR3 sequences, and about 47% are seen once. Around 18% of the sample is in the top ten clones.

Donors were 39 systemically healthy Caucasian individuals from Russia aged 6 to 90 years. Ten milliliters of peripheral blood were collected from each donor into EDTA-treated Vacutainer tubes. Ficoll-Paque density-gradient centrifugation was used to isolate PBMCs, with at least 7 million per sample. Total RNA, at least 5.5 micrograms per sample, was extracted from PBMCs with Trizol reagent. For every donor, an aliquot of PBMCs went through flow cytometry to measure the percentages of naive CD45RAhigh/CD27high T cells. The clonotype was recovered from an elderly man in good health. Sequenced material: blood.

The DNA reads as follows: TGTGCCAGCAGCAAAGGCAGGGGAAACGAGCAGTACTTC. Its protein product is CASSKGRGNEQYF. The chain was built from TRBV7-9 and TRBJ2-7; possibly the D gene is TRBD1, per 6 matching bases. Trimming removed 5 bases from V and 5 bases from J, leaving 13 bases between the germline ends. Measured from the cysteine to the phenylalanine, the CDR3 is 13 residues long. Here the CDR3 DNA is all that survives: 39 bases in frame from base 1. From the germline V gene (reference sequence), CDR1 is SEHNR and CDR2 is FQNEAQ.